What follows is one T cell receptor beta chain and its context. Its antigen is not known. The source of the sample is a study of shared clonotypes between healthy human individuals. Study results and limitations: Sampling covered blood only; tissue repertoires likely differ. Expectations were that clonotype sharing among donors would be affected by sequencing depth.

A deep-level run was used for the assay. The method was immunoSEQ multiplex PCR; TCRdb's version includes in-frame clones alone and lacks a portion of them. Found here are 470,000 or so clones, over 70% of them singletons; the top ten hold roughly 13%. The germline gives CDR1 SGHTA, CDR2 FQGNSA. This CDR3 is 15 amino acids long. Trimming took off 1 base at V and 1 base at J, with 8 bases between the two ends. This chain links TRBV7-2 with TRBJ1-5; D is possibly TRBD1 (5 bases). The sequencing input was PBMCs. The receptor comes from a woman aged 35 to 49 in good health. Some clones in this sample may be carry-over from other donors' samples. CDR3: CASSLGGRSNQPQHF. CDR3 DNA sequence: TGTGCCAGCAGCTTAGGGGGGAGAAGCAATCAGCCCCAGCATTTT.